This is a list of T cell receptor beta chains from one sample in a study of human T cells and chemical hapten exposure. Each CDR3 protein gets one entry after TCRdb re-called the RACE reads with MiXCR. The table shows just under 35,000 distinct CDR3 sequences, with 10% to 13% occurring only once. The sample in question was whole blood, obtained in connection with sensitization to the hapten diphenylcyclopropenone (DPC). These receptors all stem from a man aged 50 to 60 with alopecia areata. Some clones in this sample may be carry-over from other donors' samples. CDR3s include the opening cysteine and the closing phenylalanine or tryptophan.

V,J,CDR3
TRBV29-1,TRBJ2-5,CSVVPQETQYF
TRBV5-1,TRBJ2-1,CASSRNEYNEQFF
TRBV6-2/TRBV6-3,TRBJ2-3,CASRPLDPDTQYF
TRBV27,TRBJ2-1,CASSPLGQGRSNEQFF
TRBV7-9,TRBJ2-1,CASSLVEEAYNEQFF
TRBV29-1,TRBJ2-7,CSAVGQGANEQYF
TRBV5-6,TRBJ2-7,CASSSFSGYEQYF
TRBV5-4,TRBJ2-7,CASSIGTGGMSWGYEQYF
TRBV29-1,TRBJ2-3,CSAGPDTQYF
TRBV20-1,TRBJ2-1,CSAPGTGDLGVSYNEQFF
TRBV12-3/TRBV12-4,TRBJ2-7,CASSSRDRGRYEQYF
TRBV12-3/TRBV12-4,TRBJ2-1,CASSQTGQNNEQFF
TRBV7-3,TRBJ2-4,CASSSTPGAGAKNIQYF
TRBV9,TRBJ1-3,CASSVDGNSGNTIYF
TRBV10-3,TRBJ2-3,CAISERAGPLGTDTQYF
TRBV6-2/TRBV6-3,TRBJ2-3,CASSYLGIYTQYF
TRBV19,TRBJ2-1,CASSIGLAGGSSYNEQFF
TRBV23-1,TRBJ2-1,CASSRGGRDSYNEQFF
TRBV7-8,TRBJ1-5,CASSLTSGRNQPQHF
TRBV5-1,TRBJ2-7,CASTPGQGASEQYF
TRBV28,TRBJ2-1,CASRGLRNIDNEQFF
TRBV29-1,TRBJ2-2,CSVSLAGGPGTGELFF
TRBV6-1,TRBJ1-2,CASSELRTRGYTF
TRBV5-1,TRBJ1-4,CASSSGGDEKLFF
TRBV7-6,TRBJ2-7,CASSNSGSYEQYF
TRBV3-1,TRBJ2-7,CASSQELGYEQYF
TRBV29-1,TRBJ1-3,CSVVWDTIYF
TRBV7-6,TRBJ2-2,CASSLGQGVHGELFF
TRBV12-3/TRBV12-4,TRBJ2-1,CASRGLSGGKGYNEQFF
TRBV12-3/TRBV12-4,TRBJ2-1,CASSLRGDLYNEQFF
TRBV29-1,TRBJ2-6,CSVGDRGRSGANVLTF
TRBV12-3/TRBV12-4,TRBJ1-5,CASSPPLGVNGQPQHF
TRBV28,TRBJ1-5,CASSLDGQGGQPQHF
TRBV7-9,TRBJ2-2,CASTPRLYGGTGELFF
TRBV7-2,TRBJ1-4,CASSLAVRSGGKLFF
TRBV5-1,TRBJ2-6,CASSFRGRESGANVLTF
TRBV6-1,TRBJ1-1,CASSEIGAFF
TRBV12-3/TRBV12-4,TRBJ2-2,CASSFIPGELFF
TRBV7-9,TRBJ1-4,CASSLGVDGRNEKLFF
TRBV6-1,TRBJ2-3,CASSEKASGRNTQYF
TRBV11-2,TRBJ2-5,CASSLNSQETQYF
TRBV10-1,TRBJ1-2,CASSPAGTDSSGYTF
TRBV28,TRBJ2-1,CASSPPIDPGIYNEQFF
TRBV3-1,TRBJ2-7,CASSLWRGDREQYF
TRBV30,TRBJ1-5,CAWSGGAPQPQHF
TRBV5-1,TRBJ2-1,CASSLSTGISYNEQFF
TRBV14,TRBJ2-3,CASSAGTSGSPIDTQYF
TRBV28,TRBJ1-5,CASSSRDRGLSNQPQHF
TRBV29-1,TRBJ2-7,CSVEDYAGSYEQYF
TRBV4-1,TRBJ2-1,CASSSLTSRDEQFF
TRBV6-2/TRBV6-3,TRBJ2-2,CASSYRPGTVSWELFF
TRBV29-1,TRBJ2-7,CSVEMGNEQYF
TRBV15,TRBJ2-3,CATSRVSGSGADTQYF
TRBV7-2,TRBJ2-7,CASSPDRSEQYF
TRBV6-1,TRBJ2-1,CASSDPGLAYDNEQFF
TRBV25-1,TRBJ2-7,CASSETASVEQYF
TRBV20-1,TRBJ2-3,CSARDPRGTLTDTQYF
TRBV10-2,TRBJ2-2,CASSEFLAGVPGELFF
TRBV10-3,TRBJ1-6,CAISPTQGASPLHF
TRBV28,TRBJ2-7,CASRSSQGRIEQYF